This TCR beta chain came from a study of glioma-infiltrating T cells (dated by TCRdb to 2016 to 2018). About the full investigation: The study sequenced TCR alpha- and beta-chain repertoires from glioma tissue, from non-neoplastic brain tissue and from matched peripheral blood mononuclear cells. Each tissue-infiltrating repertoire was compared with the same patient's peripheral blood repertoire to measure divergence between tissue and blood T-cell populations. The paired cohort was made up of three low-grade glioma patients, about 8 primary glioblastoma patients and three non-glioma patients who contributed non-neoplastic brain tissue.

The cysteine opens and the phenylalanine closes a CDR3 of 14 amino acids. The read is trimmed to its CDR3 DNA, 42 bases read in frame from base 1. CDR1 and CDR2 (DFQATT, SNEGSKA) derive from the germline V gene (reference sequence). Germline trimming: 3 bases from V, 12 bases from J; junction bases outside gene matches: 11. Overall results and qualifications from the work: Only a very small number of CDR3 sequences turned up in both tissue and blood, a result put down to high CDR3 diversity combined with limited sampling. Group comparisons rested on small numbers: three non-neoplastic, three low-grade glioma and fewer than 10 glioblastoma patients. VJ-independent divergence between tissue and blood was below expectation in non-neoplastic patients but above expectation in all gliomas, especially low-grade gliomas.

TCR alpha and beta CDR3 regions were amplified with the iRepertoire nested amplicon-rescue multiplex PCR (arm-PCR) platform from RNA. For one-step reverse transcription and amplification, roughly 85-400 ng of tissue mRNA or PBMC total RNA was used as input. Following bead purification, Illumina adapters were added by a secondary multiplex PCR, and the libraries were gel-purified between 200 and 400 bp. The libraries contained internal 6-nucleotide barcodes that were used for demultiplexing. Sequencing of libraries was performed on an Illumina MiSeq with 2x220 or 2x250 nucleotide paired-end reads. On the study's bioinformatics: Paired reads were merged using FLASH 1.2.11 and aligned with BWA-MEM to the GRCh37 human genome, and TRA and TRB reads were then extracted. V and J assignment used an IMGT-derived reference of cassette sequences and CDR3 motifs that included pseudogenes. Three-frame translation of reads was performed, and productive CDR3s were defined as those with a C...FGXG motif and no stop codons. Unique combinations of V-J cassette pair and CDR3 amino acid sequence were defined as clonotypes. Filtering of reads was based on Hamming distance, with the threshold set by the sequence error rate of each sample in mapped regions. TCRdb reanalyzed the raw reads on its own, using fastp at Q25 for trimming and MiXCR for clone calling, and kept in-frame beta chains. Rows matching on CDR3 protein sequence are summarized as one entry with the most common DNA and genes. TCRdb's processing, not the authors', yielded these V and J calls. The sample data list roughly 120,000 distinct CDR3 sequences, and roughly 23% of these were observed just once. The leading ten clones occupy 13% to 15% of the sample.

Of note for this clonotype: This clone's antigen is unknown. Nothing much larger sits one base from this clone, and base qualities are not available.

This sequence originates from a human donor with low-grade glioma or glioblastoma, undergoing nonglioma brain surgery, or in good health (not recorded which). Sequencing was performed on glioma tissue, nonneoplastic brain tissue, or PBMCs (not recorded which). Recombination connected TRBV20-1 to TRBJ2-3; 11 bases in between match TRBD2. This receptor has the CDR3 CSASVLAGGGKQYF. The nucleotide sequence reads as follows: TGCAGTGCTAGTGTCCTAGCGGGAGGAGGTAAACAGTATTTT.